Shown below are 9 T cell receptor beta chains from a single sample sequenced in a study of T cell responses to AZD1222 COVID-19 vaccine. Profiled with immunoSEQ multiplex PCR; TCRdb holds only in-frame clones, not every one. The table has 150,000 to 200,000 clones, less than 95% seen once. The specimen comprised peripheral blood, sampled on day 0 of AZD1222 vaccination. These receptors all come from an adult in good health.

The rearrangement uses TRBV9 and TRBJ2-1, with D unresolved. Trimming stripped 0 bases from V and 8 bases from J, with 15 bases between. CDR3 length: 15 amino acids. Germline V CDR1 and CDR2: SGDLS, YYNGEE. The CDR3 loop reads CASSVEARGRDEQFF. CDR3 in DNA: TGTGCCAGCAGCGTAGAGGCTCGAGGTCGGGATGAGCAGTTCTTC. Based on the CDR3 plus reference TRBV9 and TRBJ2-1, the full variable domain is DSGVTQTPKHLITATGQRVTLRCSPRSGDLSVYWYQQSLDQGLQFLIQYYNGEERAKGNILERFSAQQFPDLHSELNLSSLELGDSALYFCASSVEARGRDEQFFGPGTRLTVL.

V usage is TRBV7-9 and J usage is TRBJ1-3; D possibly corresponds to TRBD1 (5 bases). Germline assignment: CDR1 SEHNR and CDR2 FQNEAQ (reference sequence). The V and J ends lost 10 bases and 0 bases respectively, with 16 bases between them. This CDR3 region has 15 residues. The CDR3 region has the DNA TGTGCCACCCCGGGCGGGGGGGACTCTGGAAACACCATATATTTT. Protein sequence: CATPGGGDSGNTIYF.

This chain links TRBV12-3 or TRBV12-4 with TRBJ1-5, with no clear D. The length of the CDR3 is 13 residues. Trimming pared 6 bases from V and 7 bases from J, leaving 13 bases between. CDR3 sequence: CASSFSEAQPQHF. The DNA of the CDR3 is TGTGCCAGCAGCTTCAGCGAAGCCCAGCCCCAGCATTTT.

This CDR3 reads CASSYYRGSEAFF. In nucleotides, the CDR3 is TGTGCCAGCAGCTATTACAGGGGTTCTGAAGCTTTCTTT. This chain uses TRBV6-5 with TRBJ1-1; 7 bases are a match to TRBD1. The CDR3 runs 13 residues. CDR1 MNHEY and CDR2 SVGAGI come from the germline V gene. The V and J ends lost 6 bases and 6 bases, in that order; junction bases with no gene match: 7.

The chain combines TRBV27 with TRBJ1-1; D is unclear. Trimming left V 3 bases short and J 4 bases short, with 12 bases between. The CDR3 has 14 residues. CDR1 MNHEY and CDR2 SMNVEV come from the germline V gene (reference sequence). CDR3 sequence: CASSFAFPPTEAFF. The CDR3 DNA reads as TGTGCCAGCAGTTTCGCCTTCCCGCCCACTGAAGCTTTCTTT.

V is TRBV7-2 and J is TRBJ2-5; 9 bases line up with TRBD1. V dropped 2 bases and J dropped 2; count of bases not matched to a gene: 3. CDR1 and CDR2 from the germline V gene are SGHTA and FQGNSA. CDR3 size: 15 residues. The CDR3 sequence is CASSLMGTGQETQYF. CDR3 DNA: TGTGCCAGCAGCTTAATGGGGACAGGGCAAGAGACCCAGTACTTC.

V usage is TRBV9 and J usage is TRBJ2-4; 9 bases fit TRBD2. Germline V gene sequence: CDR1 SGDLS, CDR2 YYNGEE. V dropped 0 bases and J dropped 6; count of bases not matched to a gene: 7. The CDR3 contains 16 residues. The CDR3 loop reads CASSVDGGGAPNIQYF. The CDR3 DNA is TGTGCCAGCAGCGTAGACGGCGGGGGGGCGCCAAACATTCAGTACTTC.

This sequence joins TRBV21-1 and TRBJ1-2; the D segment call TRBD1 is taken from the table without a DNA check. TRBV21-1 has pseudogene status. The CDR3 covers 14 residues. CDR3 sequence reads: CASTLLQIPNGYTF. The DNA of the CDR3 is TGTGCCAGCACCCTTCTTCAGATCCCCAATGGCTACACCTTC.

V gene TRBV10-3 combines with J gene TRBJ2-4; 8 positions agree with TRBD1. Germline V gives CDR1 ENHRY, CDR2 SYGVKD. The CDR3 is made up of 15 amino acids. The junction had 2 bases not matched to a gene; V was cut back by 0 bases and J by 4 bases. The CDR3 sequence: CAISESRTGKNIQYF. The CDR3 bases are TGTGCCATCAGTGAGTCGCGGACAGGGAAAAACATTCAGTACTTC.